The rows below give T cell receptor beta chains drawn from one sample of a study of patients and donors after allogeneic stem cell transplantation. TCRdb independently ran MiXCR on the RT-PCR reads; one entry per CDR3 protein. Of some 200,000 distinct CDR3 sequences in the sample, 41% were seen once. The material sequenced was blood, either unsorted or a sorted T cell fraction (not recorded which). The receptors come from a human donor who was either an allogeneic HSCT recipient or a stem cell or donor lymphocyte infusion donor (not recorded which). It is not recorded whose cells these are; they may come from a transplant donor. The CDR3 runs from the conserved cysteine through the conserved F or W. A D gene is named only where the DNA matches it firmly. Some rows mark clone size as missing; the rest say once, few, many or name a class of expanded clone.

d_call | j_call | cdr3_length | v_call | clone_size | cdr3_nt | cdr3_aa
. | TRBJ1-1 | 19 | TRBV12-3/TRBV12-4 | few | TGTGCCAGCAGTTTAAGGTCAGGCGCTCCTTCCTCAATGAACACTGAAGCTTTCTTT | CASSLRSGAPSSMNTEAFF
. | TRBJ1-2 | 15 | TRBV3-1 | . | TGTGCCAGCAGCCAAGATTTGGGGGACTTGCGAGGCTACACCTTC | CASSQDLGDLRGYTF
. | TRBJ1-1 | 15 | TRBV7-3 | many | TGTGCCAGCAGCTTAAAATCGGGCGGGCGAGCTGAAGCTTTCTTT | CASSLKSGGRAEAFF
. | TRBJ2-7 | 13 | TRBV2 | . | TGTGCCAGCAGTGAGGAGTCCGGGGGCGAGCAGTACTTC | CASSEESGGEQYF
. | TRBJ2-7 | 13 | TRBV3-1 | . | TGTGCCAGCAGCCAAGACACCTCCTACGAGCAGTACTTC | CASSQDTSYEQYF
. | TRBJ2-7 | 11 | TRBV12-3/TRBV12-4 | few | TGTGCCAGCAGTTTTTCCCACGAGCAGTACTTC | CASSFSHEQYF
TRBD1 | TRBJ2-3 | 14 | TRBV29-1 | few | TGCAGCGTAGAAAGGACAGGGAGCACAGATACGCAGTATTTT | CSVERTGSTDTQYF
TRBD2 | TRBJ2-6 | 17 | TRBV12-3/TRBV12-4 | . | TGTGCCAGCAGTTCCGTAGCGGGAGGTTCTGGGGCCAACGTCCTGACTTTC | CASSSVAGGSGANVLTF
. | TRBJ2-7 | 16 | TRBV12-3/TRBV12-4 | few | TGTGCCAGCAGCCTCCTCCTGGACCCGAGCTCCTACGAGCAGTACTTC | CASSLLLDPSSYEQYF
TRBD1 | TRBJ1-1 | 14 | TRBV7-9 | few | TGTGCCAGCAGTTTCCGGGACAGAAACACTGAAGCTTTCTTT | CASSFRDRNTEAFF
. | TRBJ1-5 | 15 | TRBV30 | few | TGTGCCTGGAGTGAAGGGAGAATTAGCAATCAGCCCCAGCATTTT | CAWSEGRISNQPQHF
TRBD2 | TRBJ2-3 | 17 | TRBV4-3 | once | TGCGCCAGCAGCCAAGATGGGGCGGGGGGATACACAGATACGCAGTATTTT | CASSQDGAGGYTDTQYF